This T cell receptor (beta chain) was observed in a study of T cells after yellow fever vaccination. Each CDR3 protein gets one entry after TCRdb re-called the 5' RACE reads with MiXCR. Of under 350,000 distinct CDR3 sequences in the sample, roughly 4.3% were seen once. This CDR3 is built from 14 residues. After removal of 5 bases from V and 6 bases from J, the junction contained 5 bases not matched to a gene. CDR1 is SEHNR and CDR2 is FQNEAQ in the germline V gene (reference sequence). This chain links TRBV7-9 with TRBJ2-4; 9 bases are shared with TRBD1. The clonotype was recovered from a man aged 18 to 29 who received the YFV17D yellow fever vaccine. Sequencing used PBMCs, obtained 5 days after the yellow fever booster vaccination. The CDR3: CASSPGQGVNIQYF. The CDR3 bases are TGTGCCAGCAGCCCGGGACAGGGTGTAAACATTCAGTACTTC.